This T cell receptor (beta chain) was sequenced during a study of cytomegalovirus exposure and HLA in healthy donors. Study results and limitations: Some public TCRs appeared in many individuals, while most sequences were rare. An analysis that came later showed most CMV-associated TCR beta chains appearing HLA-restricted.

In regard to this clone: Antigen unknown.

With 60 Vbeta and 13 Jbeta primers, the PCR was carried out. Clones were sequenced by immunoSEQ multiplex PCR, and TCRdb holds only the in-frame ones, with some missing. The sample table includes approximately 100,000 clones. This CDR3 is 15 amino acids long. Germline CDR1 reads MNHNS; CDR2 reads SASEGT. V trimming: 10 bases; J trimming: 6 bases; junction bases outside the gene matches: 11. This clonotype was obtained from a man aged 35-49 years in good health and CMV-seronegative. J is TRBJ1-6 and V is TRBV6-1, with TRBD1 matching over 8 bases. The specimen sequenced was PBMCs. Here the CDR3 reads CATIETGVLNSPLHF. The CDR3 nucleotides are TGTGCCACCATAGAGACAGGGGTTCTTAATTCACCCCTCCACTTT.